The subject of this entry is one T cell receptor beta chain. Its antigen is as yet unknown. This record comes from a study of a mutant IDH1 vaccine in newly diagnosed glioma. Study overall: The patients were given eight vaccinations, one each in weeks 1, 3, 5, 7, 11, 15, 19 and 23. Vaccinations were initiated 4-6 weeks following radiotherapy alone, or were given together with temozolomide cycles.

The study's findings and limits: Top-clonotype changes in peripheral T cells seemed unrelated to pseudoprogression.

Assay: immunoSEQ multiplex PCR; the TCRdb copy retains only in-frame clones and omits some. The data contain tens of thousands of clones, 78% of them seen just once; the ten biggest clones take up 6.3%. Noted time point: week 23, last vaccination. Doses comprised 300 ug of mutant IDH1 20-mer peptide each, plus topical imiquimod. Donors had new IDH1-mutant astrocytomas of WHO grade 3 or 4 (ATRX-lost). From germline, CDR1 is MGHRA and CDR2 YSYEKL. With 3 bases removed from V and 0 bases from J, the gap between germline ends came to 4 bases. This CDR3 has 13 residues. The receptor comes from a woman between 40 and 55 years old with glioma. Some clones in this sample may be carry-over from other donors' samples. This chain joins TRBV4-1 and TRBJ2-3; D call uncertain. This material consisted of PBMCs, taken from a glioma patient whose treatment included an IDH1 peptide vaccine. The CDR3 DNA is TGCGCCAGCAGCCATTTTAGCACAGATACGCAGTATTTT. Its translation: CASSHFSTDTQYF.